This T cell receptor (beta chain) originates from a study of T cells in Graves' hyperthyroidism and ophthalmopathy. General observations from the study: In blood, most of the thyroid clonotypes expanded above 0.001 were also present. Through a model of 13 V-J features, ophthalmopathy was separated from stable hyperthyroidism. In validation, the model predicted ophthalmopathy. These predictions came a median roughly seven months before onset.

Pregnant or lactating patients were excluded, as were those with uncontrolled infection or other autoimmune disease. The TCR beta CDR3 regions underwent amplification using RNA transcripts as the source. HTBI primers were the set used in a first-round RT-PCR of the TCR CDR3. TCRdb reprocessed the multiplex PCR reads with MiXCR, giving one entry per CDR3 protein. The data show 550,000 to 700,000 distinct CDR3 sequences, about 45% seen once. V lost 1 base to trimming and J lost 6 bases, with 13 bases between them. The CDR3 totals 15 residues. The germline V gene has CDR1 LNHDA and CDR2 SQIVND (reference sequence). This clonotype was observed at least ten times. What it binds is not known.

The specimen sequenced was peripheral blood or thyroid tissue (not recorded which). This chain uses TRBV19 with TRBJ1-5; tentatively, D is TRBD1 (5 bases). The receptor comes from an adult woman with Graves' disease, either hyperthyroidism or ophthalmopathy (not recorded which). CDR3 sequence reads: CASSIVRGDGQPQHF. Here the CDR3 DNA reads TGTGCCAGTAGTATAGTGAGGGGAGACGGTCAGCCCCAGCATTTT. Full variable domain (outside the CDR3, taken from reference TRBV19 and TRBJ1-5): DGGITQSPKYLFRKEGQNVTLSCEQNLNHDAMYWYRQDPGQGLRLIYYSQIVNDFQKGDIAEGYSVSREKKESFPLTVTSAQKNPTAFYLCASSIVRGDGQPQHFGDGTRLSIL.